This TCR beta chain was identified in a study of blood T cell repertoires in COVID-19. About the study: T cells, B-cell-depleted T cells, or PBMCs provided the cDNA or gDNA that served as material.

The V segment lost 4 bases and the J segment 3 bases; nucleotides outside the gene matches: 11. Germline CDR1 and CDR2: SGDLS and YYNGEE. The CDR3 is 16 residues long. Authors' analysis steps: Amplification from reference gene primers served as the basis for estimated nucleated cell counts. Sequenced by immunoSEQ multiplex PCR; TCRdb stores in-frame clones only, minus some. Clone size and V and J calls were adopted from that table, with D and trimming inferred from the DNA. The sample carries about 140,000 clones, 86% recorded once. V and J are TRBV9 and TRBJ2-7; TRBD2 agrees at 9 bases. Specimen: peripheral blood. The source of this sequence is a woman aged 55 to 70 with acute or convalescent COVID-19. The CDR3 protein is CASSPRRGGGDYEQYF. CDR3 nucleotide sequence: TGTGCCAGCAGCCCGAGGAGGGGCGGGGGGGACTACGAGCAGTACTTC.